This T cell receptor (beta chain) was sequenced during a study of cytomegalovirus exposure and HLA in healthy donors. Trimming removed 5 bases at V and 7 bases at J, with 12 bases between. CDR1 SEHNR and CDR2 FQNEAQ come from the germline V gene (reference sequence). The CDR3 loop spans 13 amino acids. Vbeta (60) and Jbeta (13) primers were used in the PCR. Data came from immunoSEQ multiplex PCR; TCRdb stores just in-frame clones and leaves some out. The top ten clones hold roughly 2.3% of a sample with roughly 90,000 clones, just under 90% of them seen once. The chain recombines TRBV7-9 with TRBJ2-1, with D possibly TRBD1 on 5 matching bases. The TCR comes from a man between 18 and 29 years old in good health and CMV-seronegative. The sequencing input was PBMCs. In DNA, the CDR3 is TGTGCCAGCAGCACCTATGGGGCGAATGAGCAGTTCTTC. Amino acids: CASSTYGANEQFF.